Below are 23 T cell receptor beta chains sequenced from a single sample in a study of HIV-infected patients and healthy controls. TCRdb re-called the 5' RACE reads with MiXCR, one entry per CDR3 protein. Of roughly 70,000 distinct CDR3 sequences listed, approximately 16% are singletons. The source material was CD4+ T cells from blood. The receptors here all came from a human donor in good health.

This clonotype was detected only a few times. The genes are TRBV6-2 or TRBV6-3 and TRBJ1-1; 9 bases agree with TRBD1. The CDR3 contains 14 residues. Per germline, CDR1 MNHEY and CDR2 SVGEGT. The J segment lost 5 bases and the V segment lost 6 bases, leaving 7 bases of the junction unmatched. The CDR3 nucleotides are TGTGCCAGCAGCCAAACAGGGGGCTCTACTGAAGCTTTCTTT. Translating it yields CASSQTGGSTEAFF.

This rearrangement joins TRBV11-3 to TRBJ1-5; no clear D. V was shortened by 3 bases and J by 6 bases, with 9 bases between the two germline ends. The CDR3 extends over 13 amino acids. Germline-derived CDR1 and CDR2 are SGHNT and YENEEA. This CDR3 is CASSFSYSQPQHF. The CDR3 DNA is TGTGCCAGCAGCTTCAGCTATAGTCAGCCCCAGCATTTT.

The sample holds a few counts of this clonotype. V gene TRBV7-2 combines with J gene TRBJ1-1, with unresolved D. This CDR3 spans 14 amino acids. Germline V gives CDR1 SGHTA, CDR2 FQGNSA. The V and J ends lost 1 base and 5 bases respectively, with 11 bases between them. The CDR3 here is CASSLVVPRTEAFF. In DNA form, the CDR3 reads TGTGCCAGCAGCTTAGTGGTCCCCAGGACTGAAGCTTTCTTT.

This clonotype was seen only a few times. This chain links TRBV5-6 with TRBJ1-1; TRBD1 matches 8 bases. V gave up 3 bases and J gave up 1 base; unmatched junction bases: 5. CDR1 and CDR2 from the germline V gene are SGHDT and YYEEEE. The CDR3 extends over 15 amino acids. The CDR3: CASSSDRGRNTEAFF. For the CDR3, the DNA is TGTGCCAGCAGCTCCGACAGGGGCAGGAACACTGAAGCTTTCTTT.

This clonotype was detected many times. The chain carries TRBV2 and TRBJ1-2; D is unresolved. This CDR3 is built from 11 residues. The germline V gene encodes CDR1 SNHLY and CDR2 FYNNEI. Trimming removed 6 bases from V and 3 bases from J, with 5 bases in between. The CDR3 sequence is CASRRDYGYTF. The CDR3 region has the DNA TGTGCCAGCAGGAGGGACTATGGCTACACCTTC.

In this sample, this clonotype turned up many times. The genes are TRBV6-2 or TRBV6-3 and TRBJ2-7; TRBD2 matches at 10 bases. The length of the CDR3 is 12 residues. Trimming cost V 11 bases and J 3 bases; bases outside gene matches: 4. Looked up from germline, CDR1 is MNHEY and CDR2 is SVGEGT. The DNA of the CDR3 is TGTGCCGGAGCTAGCGGGGGCTACGAGCAGTACTTC. Amino acid sequence: CAGASGGYEQYF.

This clonotype was observed a handful of times. The rearrangement uses TRBV7-3 and TRBJ2-5, with 10 bases lining up with TRBD2. The CDR3 has 15 residues. V lost 5 bases, J lost 1 base, and 4 bases stayed unmatched. Germline-derived CDR1 and CDR2 are SGHTA and FQGTGA. In DNA form, the CDR3 reads TGTGCCAGCAGCCTTAAGCGGGGGGGCCAAGAGACCCAGTACTTC. Its protein product is CASSLKRGGQETQYF.

This clonotype was seen many times. The V gene is TRBV3-1, the J gene TRBJ2-5; D possibly corresponds to TRBD2 (5 bases). With 7 bases removed from V and 2 bases from J, the gap between germline ends came to 32 bases. CDR3 size: 20 residues. In germline, CDR1 is LGHDT, CDR2 YNNKEL (reference sequence). The CDR3 spells CASTKYSPSVQEGGQETQYF. The CDR3 DNA follows: TGTGCCAGCACGAAATATTCTCCTTCGGTGCAGGAAGGAGGTCAAGAGACCCAGTACTTC.

The rearrangement links TRBV5-1 to TRBJ2-1, with 9 bases identical to TRBD2. CDR1 and CDR2 (germline): SGHRS, YFSETQ. The length of the CDR3 is 16 residues. Trimming took 6 bases from V and 9 from J; bases not matched to a gene: 16. In DNA, the CDR3 is TGCGCCAGCATCCGAAATGGGGCGGGAGGGCCGGGTGAGCAGTTCTTC. Protein: CASIRNGAGGPGEQFF. Variable domain in full (rest from reference TRBV5-1 and TRBJ2-1): KAGVTQTPRYLIKTRGQQVTLSCSPISGHRSVSWYQQTPGQGLQFLFEYFSETQRNKGNFPGRFSGRQFSNSRSEMNVSTLELGDSALYLCASIRNGAGGPGEQFFGPGTRLTVL.

This clonotype was picked up many times. The chain uses TRBV19 and TRBJ2-2, with 12 bases aligning to TRBD2. V lost 6 bases to trimming and J lost 2 bases; unmatched junction nucleotides: 7. The CDR3 extends over 17 amino acids. Germline V gene data show CDR1 as LNHDA and CDR2 as SQIVND (reference sequence). The CDR3 loop is CASSKTSGGPNTGELFF. CDR3 DNA sequence: TGTGCCAGTAGCAAGACTAGCGGGGGTCCTAACACCGGGGAGCTGTTTTTT.

This clonotype was seen a handful of times. V is TRBV4-2 and J is TRBJ1-1, with D maybe TRBD1 (5 bases). CDR1 is LGHNA, CDR2 YNFKEQ, per germline. CDR3 length: 12 amino acids. V lost 2 bases and J 7 bases, leaving 8 bases between the germline ends. The CDR3 bases are TGTGCCAGCAGCCAACGGGGCGGTGAAGCTTTCTTT. It is translated as CASSQRGGEAFF.

The genes are TRBV7-3 and TRBJ2-3; 7 bases align to TRBD1. V lost 5 bases and J lost 2; bases outside the gene matches: 4. This CDR3 is built from 14 residues. Germline loops: CDR1 SGHTA, CDR2 FQGTGA. The CDR3 loop reads CASSRTGYTDTQYF. CDR3 nucleotide sequence: TGTGCCAGCAGCAGGACAGGCTACACAGATACGCAGTATTTT.

This chain uses TRBV6-6 with TRBJ2-1; TRBD1 agrees at 8 bases. CDR1 MNHNY and CDR2 SVGAGI come from the germline V gene (reference sequence). Trimming at V came to 5 bases and at J to 6 bases, leaving 9 bases not matched to a gene. The CDR3 contains 15 residues. The CDR3 nucleotides are TGTGCCAGCAGTGAAACAAGGACAGGGCGCAATGAGCAGTTCTTC. The encoded protein is CASSETRTGRNEQFF.

This clonotype was picked up many times. The chain carries TRBV20-1 and TRBJ1-5, with a weak D call TRBD1 (6 bases). The CDR3 spans 13 residues. The V end lost 0 bases, the J end lost 11 bases, and 14 bases lay between the germline ends. CDR1 DFQATT and CDR2 SNEGSKA come from the germline V gene (reference sequence). The CDR3 DNA sequence: TGCAGTGCTAGAGAGAGGGGGGAGCCGGCCCAGCATTTT. It encodes CSARERGEPAQHF.

In its sample, this clonotype was seen a few times. This chain joins TRBV6-6 and TRBJ1-5, with D unresolved. The ends were cut back, 4 bases at V and 1 base at J, with 11 bases in the middle. This CDR3 spans 15 amino acids. Germline lookup yields CDR1 MNHNY and CDR2 SVGAGI (reference sequence). This chain's CDR3 is CASSSPTGSNQPQHF. The CDR3 region has the DNA TGTGCCAGCAGTTCCCCCACCGGCAGCAATCAGCCCCAGCATTTT.

This chain links TRBV2 with TRBJ2-5; D call uncertain. CDR1 SNHLY and CDR2 FYNNEI come from the germline V gene. There are 12 residues in the CDR3. Between the trimmed V and J ends, which lost 4 bases and 5 bases, there was a span of 8 bases. CDR3 sequence: CASSGFLETQYF. The CDR3 DNA is TGTGCCAGCAGTGGATTCTTGGAGACCCAGTACTTC.

This clonotype was seen many times. The J gene is TRBJ1-1, the V gene TRBV7-9; possible D gene TRBD1, 6 bases. The V gene's germline CDR1 is SEHNR and CDR2 FQNEAQ (reference sequence). V dropped 4 bases and J dropped 0 bases, with 12 bases sitting between them. CDR3 length: 15 residues. In DNA form, the CDR3 reads TGTGCCAGCAGCTCCGGACAGAACTTGAACACTGAAGCTTTCTTT. This sequence encodes CASSSGQNLNTEAFF.

The chain employs TRBV19 and TRBJ2-3; 9 bases fit TRBD1. In germline, CDR1 is LNHDA, CDR2 SQIVND (reference sequence). Losses at the gene ends were 5 bases for V and 5 bases for J; bases not matched to a gene: 14. CDR3 length: 17 residues. CDR3: CASSRPKGQGMGDTQYF. The CDR3, as DNA: TGTGCCAGTAGTCGACCGAAGGGACAGGGAATGGGAGATACGCAGTATTTT.

The gene calls are TRBV6-6 and TRBJ1-1, with D hard to call. Germline loops: CDR1 MNHNY, CDR2 SVGAGI (reference sequence). Deletions cut 6 bases from V and 7 bases from J, with 6 bases between. The CDR3 is 10 residues long. The CDR3 here is CASRAIEAFF. CDR3 nucleotide sequence: TGTGCCAGCAGGGCGATTGAAGCTTTCTTT.

V is TRBV18 and J is TRBJ1-6; D unclear. From germline, CDR1 is KGHSH and CDR2 LQKENI. V was pared by 9 bases and J by 6 bases, with 12 bases between. The CDR3 has 13 amino acids. CDR3 coding DNA: TGTGCCAGTTCCGGACCGGTTAATTCACCCCTCCACTTT. This gives the protein CASSGPVNSPLHF. Filled out from reference TRBV18 and TRBJ1-6, the complete variable domain reads NAGVMQNPRHLVRRRGQEARLRCSPMKGHSHVYWYRQLPEEGLKFMVYLQKENIIDESGMPKERFSAEFPKEGPSILRIQQVVRGDSAAYFCASSGPVNSPLHFGNGTRLTVT.

The chain couples TRBV12-3 or TRBV12-4 to TRBJ2-1; D may be TRBD2 (6 bases). The length of the CDR3 is 15 residues. The ends were cut back, 6 bases at V and 6 bases at J, with 18 bases in the middle. The CDR3 coding sequence is TGTGCCAGCAGAAACGGGGGAAGTAAGGGCAATGAGCAGTTCTTC. It yields the protein CASRNGGSKGNEQFF.

The chain couples TRBV11-3 to TRBJ2-1; 7 bases map to TRBD1. V was clipped by 7 bases and J by 3 bases; unmatched bases: 6. Germline V gene lookup returns CDR1 SGHNT and CDR2 YENEEA. There are 14 residues in the CDR3. CDR3 loop: CASTADRSYNEQFF. In DNA, the CDR3 is TGTGCCAGCACCGCGGACAGGAGCTACAATGAGCAGTTCTTC.

This clonotype was observed a few times. The gene calls are TRBV7-6 and TRBJ2-1; TRBD2 aligns across 9 bases. Looked up from germline, CDR1 is SGHVS and CDR2 is FNYEAQ. Trimming at V came to 5 bases and at J to 2 bases, leaving 7 bases not matched to a gene. This CDR3 comprises 16 residues. CDR3 sequence reads: CASSKDAGGTYNEQFF. The CDR3 DNA reads as TGTGCCAGCAGCAAAGACGCGGGGGGGACCTACAATGAGCAGTTCTTC.